This T cell receptor (beta chain) stems from a study of cytomegalovirus exposure and HLA in healthy donors. Broader study findings: Three chains linked to CMV were shown in vitro to be specific for CMV antigens. The classifier reportedly diagnosed cytomegalovirus status with high sensitivity and specificity.

In regard to this clone: Its target is unknown.

TCRdb keeps only in-frame clones here, not all; method: immunoSEQ multiplex PCR. The sample has about 130,000 clones; approximately 94% are singletons. This TCR was recovered from a woman younger than 35 in good health and CMV-seronegative. The material sequenced was PBMCs.

The DNA of the CDR3 is TGTGCCAGCAGCGCCAAAGGGACAGTGAATAATTCACCCCTCCACTTT. Translation gives CASSAKGTVNNSPLHF. This chain links TRBV9 with TRBJ1-6; 7 nucleotides match TRBD1. V dropped 3 bases and J dropped 5; count of bases not matched to a gene: 8. CDR3 size: 16 residues. CDR1 is SGDLS and CDR2 is YYNGEE in the germline V gene.